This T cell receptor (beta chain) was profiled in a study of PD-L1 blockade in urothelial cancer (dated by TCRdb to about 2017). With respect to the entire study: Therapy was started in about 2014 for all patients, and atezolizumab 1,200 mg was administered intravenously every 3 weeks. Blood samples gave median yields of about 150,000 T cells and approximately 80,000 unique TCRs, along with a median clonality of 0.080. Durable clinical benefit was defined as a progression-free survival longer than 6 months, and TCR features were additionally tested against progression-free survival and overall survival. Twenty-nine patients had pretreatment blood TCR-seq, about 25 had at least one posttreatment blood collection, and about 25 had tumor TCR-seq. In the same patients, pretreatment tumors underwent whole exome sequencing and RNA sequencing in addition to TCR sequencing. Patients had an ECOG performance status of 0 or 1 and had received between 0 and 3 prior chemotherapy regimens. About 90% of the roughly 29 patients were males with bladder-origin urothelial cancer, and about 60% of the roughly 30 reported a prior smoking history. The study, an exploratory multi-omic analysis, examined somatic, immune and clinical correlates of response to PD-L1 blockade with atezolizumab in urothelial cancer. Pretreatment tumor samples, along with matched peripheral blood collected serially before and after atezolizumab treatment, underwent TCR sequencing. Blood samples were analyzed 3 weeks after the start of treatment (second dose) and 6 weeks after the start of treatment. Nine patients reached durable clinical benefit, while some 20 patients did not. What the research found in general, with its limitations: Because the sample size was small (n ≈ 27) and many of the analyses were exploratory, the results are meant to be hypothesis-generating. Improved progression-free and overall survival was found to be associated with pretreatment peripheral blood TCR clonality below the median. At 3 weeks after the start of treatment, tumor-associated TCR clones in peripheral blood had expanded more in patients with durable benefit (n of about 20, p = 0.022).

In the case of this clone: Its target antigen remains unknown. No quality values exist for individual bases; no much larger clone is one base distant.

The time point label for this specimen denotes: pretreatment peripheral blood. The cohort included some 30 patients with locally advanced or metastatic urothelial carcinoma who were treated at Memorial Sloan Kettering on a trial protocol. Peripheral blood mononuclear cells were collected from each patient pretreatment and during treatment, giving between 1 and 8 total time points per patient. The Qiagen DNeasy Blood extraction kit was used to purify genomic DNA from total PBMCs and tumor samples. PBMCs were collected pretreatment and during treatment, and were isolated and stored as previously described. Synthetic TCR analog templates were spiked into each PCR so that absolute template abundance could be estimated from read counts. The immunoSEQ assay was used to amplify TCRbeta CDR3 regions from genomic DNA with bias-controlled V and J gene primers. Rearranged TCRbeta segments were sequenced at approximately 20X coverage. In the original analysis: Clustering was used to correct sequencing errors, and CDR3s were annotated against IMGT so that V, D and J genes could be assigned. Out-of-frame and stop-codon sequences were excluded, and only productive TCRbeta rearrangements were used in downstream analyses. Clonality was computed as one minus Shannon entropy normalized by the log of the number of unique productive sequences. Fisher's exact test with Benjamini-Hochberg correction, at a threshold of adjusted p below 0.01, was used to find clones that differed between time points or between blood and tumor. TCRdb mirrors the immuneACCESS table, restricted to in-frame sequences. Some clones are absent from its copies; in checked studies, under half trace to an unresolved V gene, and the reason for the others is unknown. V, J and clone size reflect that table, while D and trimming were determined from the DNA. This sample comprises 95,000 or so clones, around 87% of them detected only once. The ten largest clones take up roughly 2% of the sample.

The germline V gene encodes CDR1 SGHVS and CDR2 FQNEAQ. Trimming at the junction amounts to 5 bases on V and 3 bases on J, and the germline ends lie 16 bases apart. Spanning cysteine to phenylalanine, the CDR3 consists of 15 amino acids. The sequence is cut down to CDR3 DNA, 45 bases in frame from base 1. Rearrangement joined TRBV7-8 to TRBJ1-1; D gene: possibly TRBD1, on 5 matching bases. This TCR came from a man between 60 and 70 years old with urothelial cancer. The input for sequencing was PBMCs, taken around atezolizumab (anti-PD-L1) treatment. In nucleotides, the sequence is TGTGCCAGCAGCCAGAGGGACTATGGGGACACTGAAGCTTTCTTT. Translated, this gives CASSQRDYGDTEAFF.